Listed here are 21 T cell receptor beta chains from one sample, sequenced in a study of T-cell memory formation after mild COVID-19. TCRdb reprocessed the 5' RACE reads with MiXCR, giving one entry per CDR3 protein. The profile shows under 200,000 distinct CDR3 sequences, more than 9% of them singletons. The sequenced material came from PBMCs or a T cell subset sorted from them (not recorded which). The source of these receptors is a man aged 18-30 years who had mild COVID-19 (a few samples of this study predate the infection). Cell type and time point are not known.

The gene calls are TRBV6-5 and TRBJ1-4; no clear D. Trimming took 5 bases from V and 4 from J, leaving 5 bases between them. Germline CDR1 is MNHEY and CDR2 is SVGAGI. CDR3 length: 12 residues. This chain's CDR3 is CASSAFNEKLFF. The CDR3, as DNA: TGTGCCAGCAGTGCCTTTAATGAAAAACTGTTTTTT.

This clonotype was picked up a small number of times. The chain uses TRBV5-1 and TRBJ2-5, with D perhaps matching TRBD2 (6 bases). This CDR3 contains 13 residues. CDR1 is SGHRS, CDR2 YFSETQ, per germline. Trimming removed 4 bases from V and 4 bases from J, with 11 bases in between. CDR3 region: CASSGGAVETQYF. CDR3 sequence (DNA): TGCGCCAGCAGCGGAGGGGCTGTAGAGACCCAGTACTTC.

The chain uses TRBV7-2 and TRBJ1-3, with D perhaps TRBD1 (5 bases). With 3 bases removed from V and 4 bases from J, the gap between germline ends came to 13 bases. The CDR3 covers 15 residues. Per the germline V gene, CDR1 is SGHTA and CDR2 is FQGNSA. In DNA, the CDR3 is TGTGCCAGCAGCTTCGCAGGGCGCCTCGGAAACACCATATATTTT. Translation gives CASSFAGRLGNTIYF.

This clonotype occurred a few times. The rearrangement links TRBV14 to TRBJ2-5, with D tentatively TRBD1 or TRBD2 (5 bases each). Trimming cost V 4 bases and J 5 bases, with 14 bases left between them. The V gene's germline CDR1 is SGHDN and CDR2 FVKESK. The CDR3 contains 14 residues. The CDR3 nucleotides read TGTGCCAGCAGCCGTGGACACTGGGGGGAGACCCAGTACTTC. Translating gives CASSRGHWGETQYF.

CDR3 DNA: TGTGCCAGCAGTCCCCCGGGGTCCAGCAATGAGCAGTTCTTC. This codes for CASSPPGSSNEQFF. V and J are TRBV7-3 and TRBJ2-1; D is possibly TRBD2 (5 bases). Between the trimmed V and J ends, which lost 6 bases and 6 bases, there was a span of 15 bases. CDR1 SGHTA and CDR2 FQGTGA come from the germline V gene. CDR3 length: 14 amino acids.

The chain uses TRBV29-1 and TRBJ2-5; 8 nucleotides agree with TRBD1. Germline V lookup: CDR1 SQVTM, CDR2 ANQGSEA. The junction had 3 bases not matched to a gene; V was cut back by 8 bases and J by 1 base. The CDR3 length is 12 residues. CDR3: CSHGQGQETQYF. The CDR3 nucleotides are TGCAGCCACGGACAGGGCCAAGAGACCCAGTACTTC.

The sample holds a few counts of this clonotype. V gene TRBV7-9 combines with J gene TRBJ1-5; D gene uncertain. V was shortened by 1 base and J by 7 bases, with 11 bases between the two germline ends. The germline V gene encodes CDR1 SEHNR and CDR2 FQNEAQ (reference sequence). This CDR3 is 14 amino acids long. The CDR3 protein is CASSLGVGGQPQHF. The CDR3 nucleotides are TGTGCCAGCAGCTTAGGGGTGGGCGGGCAGCCCCAGCATTTT.

This clonotype is medium-sized. The CDR3, as DNA: TGCAGCGTTGCTCCGCGATTCAACAATGAGCAGTTCTTC. It specifies CSVAPRFNNEQFF. The chain employs TRBV29-1 and TRBJ2-1; D is uncertain. Germline CDR1 SQVTM, CDR2 ANQGSEA. The CDR3 sequence is 13 residues long. Deletions cut 4 bases from V and 5 bases from J, with 12 bases between.

V and J are TRBV7-3 and TRBJ2-3; no clear D. The V gene lost 0 bases and the J gene lost 6 bases, with 10 bases spanning the gap. CDR1 SGHTA and CDR2 FQGTGA come from the germline V gene. The CDR3 totals 14 residues. CDR3 nucleotides: TGTGCCAGCAGCTTAACTAGCCCCCCTGATACGCAGTATTTT. It specifies CASSLTSPPDTQYF.

The CDR3 bases are TGTGCCAGCTCACCGCGGCTAAGGGAGACCCAGTACTTC. Its translation: CASSPRLRETQYF. J is TRBJ2-5 and V is TRBV18, with D unclear. Trimming removed 3 bases at V and 5 bases at J, with 10 bases between. CDR3 length: 13 residues. Germline values: CDR1 KGHSH, CDR2 LQKENI.

This clonotype was picked up a small number of times. This chain links TRBV6-5 with TRBJ2-1; 10 nucleotides agree with TRBD2. Germline V gives CDR1 MNHEY, CDR2 SVGAGI. The CDR3 is 15 residues long. V was pared by 4 bases and J by 4 bases, with 4 bases of the junction left unmatched. The CDR3 spells CASSSLAGVYNEQFF. CDR3 nucleotides: TGTGCCAGCAGTTCGCTAGCGGGGGTATACAATGAGCAGTTCTTC.

The chain joins TRBV11-3 to TRBJ2-7, with a possible D match to TRBD1 (5 bases). CDR3 length: 14 residues. V lost 5 bases to trimming and J lost 3 bases, with 14 bases between them. Germline loops: CDR1 SGHNT, CDR2 YENEEA. CDR3: CASSVGTGVYEQYF. CDR3 in DNA: TGTGCCAGCAGCGTTGGCACAGGAGTCTACGAGCAGTACTTC.

A few counts support this clonotype. V and J are TRBV7-2 and TRBJ2-7, with 8 bases lining up with TRBD2. This CDR3 is built from 14 residues. After removal of 5 bases from V and 4 bases from J, the junction contained 7 bases not matched to a gene. Germline lookup yields CDR1 SGHTA and CDR2 FQGNSA. This CDR3 reads CASSGGAGEYEQYF. The CDR3 nucleotides read TGTGCCAGCAGCGGCGGAGCGGGGGAGTACGAGCAGTACTTC.

The V gene is TRBV20-1, the J gene TRBJ1-4, with a tentative D call TRBD1 (5 bases). Germline V gene sequence: CDR1 DFQATT, CDR2 SNEGSKA (reference sequence). Trimming shortened V by 7 bases and J by 8 bases, and 14 bases separated the two germline ends. The CDR3 is made up of 12 amino acids. The CDR3 nucleotides read TGCAGTGTCCGGCAGGGCTACGAAAAACTGTTTTTT. This translates into CSVRQGYEKLFF.

This clonotype has a count of ten or more. The chain combines TRBV5-1 with TRBJ2-5, with D unresolved. CDR3 size: 12 residues. Germline loops: CDR1 SGHRS, CDR2 YFSETQ. V dropped 4 bases and J dropped 2 bases, with 6 bases sitting between them. The CDR3 region is CASSPNQETQYF. The DNA for the CDR3 is TGCGCCAGCAGCCCGAATCAAGAGACCCAGTACTTC.

This clonotype was detected only a few times. This chain links TRBV7-2 with TRBJ1-5; no reliable D call. Germline CDR1 reads SGHTA; CDR2 reads FQGNSA. The ends were cut back, 4 bases at V and 3 bases at J, with 16 bases in the middle. The CDR3 contains 16 residues. This chain's CDR3 is CASSSPRASFNQPQHF. The CDR3 DNA reads TGTGCCAGCAGCTCCCCCCGGGCCTCCTTCAATCAGCCCCAGCATTTT. Full variable domain (rest looked up from reference TRBV7-2 and TRBJ1-5): GAGVSQSPSNKVTEKGKDVELRCDPISGHTALYWYRQSLGQGLEFLIYFQGNSAPDKSGLPSDRFSAERTGGSVSTLTIQRTQQEDSAVYLCASSSPRASFNQPQHFGDGTRLSIL.

This clonotype was observed a few times. The V gene is TRBV5-1, the J gene TRBJ2-5; 11 bases agree with TRBD1. The CDR3 covers 15 residues. V gave up 0 bases and J gave up 4 bases; unmatched junction bases: 2. The germline V gene has CDR1 SGHRS and CDR2 YFSETQ. CDR3 sequence (DNA): TGCGCCAGCAGCTTGGGGACAGGGGGCGTAGAGACCCAGTACTTC. This gives the protein CASSLGTGGVETQYF.

This clonotype was counted at least ten times. The genes are TRBV5-1 and TRBJ2-5; the D gene is possibly TRBD1 (6 bases). This CDR3 is built from 15 residues. CDR1 and CDR2 from the germline V gene are SGHRS and YFSETQ. Trimming stripped 0 bases from V and 1 base from J, with 10 bases between. CDR3 sequence reads: CASSLGGGLQETQYF. The CDR3 DNA reads TGCGCCAGCAGCTTGGGAGGGGGTCTCCAAGAGACCCAGTACTTC.

This clonotype was detected a few times. This chain links TRBV5-4 with TRBJ1-1; 8 positions agree with TRBD1. The germline V gene encodes CDR1 SGHNT and CDR2 YYREEE (reference sequence). V lost 3 bases, J lost 7 bases, and 8 bases stayed unmatched. This CDR3 has 14 amino acids. The CDR3 DNA reads as TGTGCCAGCAGCTCGGGACAGGCCGGCGGTGAAGCTTTCTTT. Its translation: CASSSGQAGGEAFF.

There are a few counts of this clonotype. The chain combines TRBV12-3 or TRBV12-4 with TRBJ2-3, with TRBD2 identical over 8 bases. This CDR3 spans 13 amino acids. V dropped 7 bases and J dropped 7; count of bases not matched to a gene: 7. In DNA form, the CDR3 reads TGTGCCAGCACAAATAGCGGGGTGAATACGCAGTATTTT. The encoded protein is CASTNSGVNTQYF.

The chain joins TRBV5-1 to TRBJ2-3; D is unclear. The germline V gene has CDR1 SGHRS and CDR2 YFSETQ. Trimming took off 2 bases at V and 5 bases at J, with 9 bases between the two ends. The CDR3 has 13 amino acids. The chain's CDR3 is CASSFQPLDTQYF. CDR3 coding DNA: TGCGCCAGCAGCTTTCAACCTCTAGATACGCAGTATTTT.